One sample yielded the 30 T cell receptor beta chains listed below, sequenced in a study of regulatory T cells in long-lasting Graves disease. Time point: newly diagnosed GD, antithyroid drugs for less than 3 months. The TCR library was made from RNA that had been extracted from PBMCs in TRIzol. Arm-PCR of CDR3 regions and iRepertoire HTBI primers were used to build TCR beta libraries. TCRdb itself ran the multiplex PCR reads through MiXCR, one entry per CDR3 protein. Here the sample spans approximately 400,000 distinct CDR3 sequences, around a sixth being singletons. The material sequenced was peripheral blood mononuclear cells (PBMCs), taken at new diagnosis, from a patient treated with antithyroid drugs. These receptors came from a female donor with Graves disease.

This clonotype was detected ten times or more. The rearrangement joins TRBV7-2 to TRBJ2-7; 7 bases line up with TRBD2. Unmatched junction bases numbered 8, after V lost 5 bases and J lost 1 base. Germline CDR1 SGHTA, CDR2 FQGNSA. This CDR3 is 15 amino acids long. CDR3 protein: CASSGDGRGSYEQYF. The CDR3 region has the DNA TGTGCCAGCAGCGGTGATGGGAGGGGATCCTACGAGCAGTACTTC.

This clonotype was recorded at least ten times. The gene calls are TRBV2 and TRBJ1-5; 8 bases line up with TRBD1. This CDR3 is built from 15 residues. In germline, CDR1 is SNHLY, CDR2 FYNNEI. The V segment lost 6 bases and the J segment 0 bases; nucleotides outside the gene matches: 4. The CDR3 coding sequence is TGTGCCAGCAGGACAGGGGACTATAGCAATCAGCCCCAGCATTTT. Its translation is CASRTGDYSNQPQHF.

This clonotype appeared many times. The chain carries TRBV3-1 and TRBJ2-7; no firm D call. The germline gives CDR1 LGHDT, CDR2 YNNKEL (reference sequence). Trimming stripped 1 base from V and 4 bases from J, with 5 bases between. This CDR3 is built from 12 residues. The CDR3 bases are TGTGCCAGCAGCCAAGTTGAATACGAGCAGTACTTC. It specifies CASSQVEYEQYF.

This clonotype has a count of ten or more. The chain employs TRBV11-2 and TRBJ2-2; 14 nucleotides agree with TRBD2. Germline lookup yields CDR1 SGHAT and CDR2 FQNNGV. The CDR3 contains 17 residues. With V trimmed by 5 bases and J by 5 bases, 7 bases remained unmatched. As DNA, the CDR3 is TGTGCCAGCAGCCCCGGGACTAGCGGGAGTTCGACCGGGGAGCTGTTTTTT. This translates into CASSPGTSGSSTGELFF.

The chain couples TRBV27 to TRBJ1-2; 10 bases fit TRBD1. This CDR3 is built from 15 residues. V lost 5 bases to trimming and J lost 6 bases; unmatched junction nucleotides: 9. Germline V gene data show CDR1 as MNHEY and CDR2 as SMNVEV (reference sequence). CDR3 bases: TGTGCCAGCAGTCCTCTGTTCGGGACAGGGGATGGCTACACCTTC. The encoded protein is CASSPLFGTGDGYTF.

Only a few counts were recorded for this clonotype. A much larger clone differs from this one at a single base, so this may be a read error. The genes are TRBV6-2 or TRBV6-3 and TRBJ1-5; tentative D call: TRBD1 (6 bases). The CDR3 covers 18 residues. Germline CDR1 and CDR2: MNHEY and SVGEGT. V gave up 5 bases and J gave up 6 bases, with 26 bases separating them. CDR3 loop: CASSSNRQETRSGQPQHF. In DNA, the CDR3 is TGTGCCAGCAGTAGCAATCGACAGGAGACCAGGAGCGGTCAGCCCCAGCATTTT.

The chain carries TRBV15 and TRBJ1-5; D ambiguous. CDR3 size: 15 residues. V lost 2 bases and J 0 bases, leaving 8 bases between the germline ends. From germline, CDR1 is LNHNV and CDR2 YYDKDF (reference sequence). CDR3 amino acids: CATSRRKYSNQPQHF. In nucleotides, the CDR3 is TGTGCCACCAGCAGAAGGAAGTATAGCAATCAGCCCCAGCATTTT. The full variable domain, with the rest looked up from reference TRBV15 and TRBJ1-5, is DAMVIQNPRYQVTQFGKPVTLSCSQTLNHNVMYWYQQKSSQAPKLLFHYYDKDFNNEADTPDNFQSRRPNTSFCFLDIRSPGLGDTAMYLCATSRRKYSNQPQHFGDGTRLSIL.

This chain links TRBV12-3 or TRBV12-4 with TRBJ2-7; the match to TRBD2 covers 8 bases. This CDR3 has 15 amino acids. The V and J ends lost 3 bases and 0 bases, in that order; junction bases with no gene match: 4. Written as DNA, the CDR3 is TGTGCCAGCAGTTTTCTTGGGACTAGCTCCTACGAGCAGTACTTC. This translates into CASSFLGTSSYEQYF.

This clonotype came up many times. The chain combines TRBV3-1 with TRBJ2-2; TRBD2 might be the D (6 bases). CDR3 size: 16 residues. V was pared by 3 bases and J by 6 bases, with 17 bases between. The germline V gene encodes CDR1 LGHDT and CDR2 YNNKEL (reference sequence). The CDR3 protein is CASSHPGTFEAGELFF. For the CDR3, the DNA is TGTGCCAGCAGCCACCCCGGGACTTTTGAAGCCGGGGAGCTGTTTTTT.

This clonotype occurred many times. The chain uses TRBV30 and TRBJ1-3; D is uncertain. This CDR3 contains 13 residues. The V and J ends lost 1 base and 8 bases respectively, with 12 bases between them. Germline V gives CDR1 GTSNPN, CDR2 SVGIG (reference sequence). The CDR3 sequence is CAWSGVSRDTIYF. CDR3 DNA sequence: TGTGCCTGGAGTGGAGTCTCTCGGGACACCATATATTTT.

Concerning this clonotype: Being one base from a much bigger clone, this may be a read error. V is TRBV6-1 and J is TRBJ2-6; TRBD1 matches 7 bases. The CDR3 contains 17 residues. Trimming removed 10 bases from V and 2 bases from J; junction bases left unmatched: 14. CDR1 MNHNS and CDR2 SASEGT come from the germline V gene. CDR3 sequence (DNA): TGTGCCACCAAACCGGGACAGCACATCCCTGGGGCCAACGTCCTGACTTTC. Translation: CATKPGQHIPGANVLTF.

This clonotype appeared many times. The chain employs TRBV6-2 or TRBV6-3 and TRBJ2-1; 12 positions agree with TRBD2. V lost 5 bases and J lost 6; bases outside the gene matches: 17. The germline V gene encodes CDR1 MNHEY and CDR2 SVGEGT. CDR3 length equals 19 residues. The CDR3 protein is CASSPNTRSRLAGVNEQFF. CDR3 nucleotide sequence: TGTGCCAGCAGTCCAAACACCAGATCAAGACTAGCGGGGGTCAATGAGCAGTTCTTC.

This clonotype was observed many times. The J gene is TRBJ2-5, the V gene TRBV7-9; D unclear. Germline lookup yields CDR1 SEHNR and CDR2 FQNEAQ (reference sequence). Trimming took off 4 bases at V and 1 base at J, with 1 base between the two ends. This CDR3 region has 11 residues. The DNA of the CDR3 is TGTGCCAGCAGCTCCCAAGAGACCCAGTACTTC. Protein: CASSSQETQYF.

This clonotype was found many times. CDR3 sequence: CATSRTSGFGELFF. DNA of the CDR3: TGTGCCACCAGCAGGACTAGCGGTTTCGGGGAGCTGTTTTTT. The V and J genes are TRBV15 and TRBJ2-2, with 9 bases identical to TRBD2. The ends lost 3 bases at V and 7 bases at J; junction bases unmatched: 3. This CDR3 is built from 14 residues. Per the germline V gene, CDR1 is LNHNV and CDR2 is YYDKDF (reference sequence).

V is TRBV10-3 and J is TRBJ2-1, with 7 bases matching TRBD1. Trimming removed 2 bases from V and 15 bases from J; junction bases left unmatched: 19. This CDR3 region has 16 residues. Per the germline V gene, CDR1 is ENHRY and CDR2 is SYGVKD. DNA of the CDR3: TGTGCCATCAGTGAGGTGATTAGTCGGGGACAGAAAGGTCGGTTCTTC. As protein: CAISEVISRGQKGRFF.

The sample holds many counts of this clonotype. The rearrangement uses TRBV7-9 and TRBJ2-7, with 11 nucleotides matching TRBD2. The CDR3 extends over 15 amino acids. V lost 5 bases, J lost 4 bases, and 7 bases stayed unmatched. The germline V gene encodes CDR1 SEHNR and CDR2 FQNEAQ (reference sequence). CDR3 amino acids: CASSGYTSGRYEQYF. The CDR3 region has the DNA TGTGCCAGCAGCGGATACACTAGCGGGAGATACGAGCAGTACTTC.

CDR3 DNA: TGCAGTGCTGCCCGGACTAGCGGGGGGGCCGGGGAGCTGTTTTTT. Translating it yields CSAARTSGGAGELFF. The chain links TRBV20-1 to TRBJ2-2; 15 bases are shared with TRBD2. The CDR3 covers 15 residues. J gave up 6 bases and V 5 bases, and 4 bases lay outside the gene matches. CDR1 is DFQATT and CDR2 is SNEGSKA in the germline V gene (reference sequence).

This clonotype was observed at least ten times. The chain couples TRBV6-5 to TRBJ2-7, with 16 bases that match TRBD2. The V segment lost 0 bases and the J segment 4 bases; nucleotides outside the gene matches: 6. CDR1 is MNHEY and CDR2 is SVGAGI in the germline V gene. The CDR3 consists of 18 residues. CDR3: CASSYSSGLAGGSYEQYF. In DNA, the CDR3 is TGTGCCAGCAGTTACTCGTCGGGACTAGCGGGAGGGAGTTACGAGCAGTACTTC.

This clonotype appeared many times. The V call is TRBV28, the J call TRBJ2-7, with 14 bases that match TRBD2. J gave up 1 base and V 8 bases, and 13 bases lay outside the gene matches. The CDR3 runs 18 residues. Germline V gene data show CDR1 as MDHEN and CDR2 as SYDVKM. CDR3 protein: CASGGAGLAGGPSYEQYF. The CDR3 region has the DNA TGTGCCAGCGGGGGCGCTGGACTAGCGGGAGGACCTTCCTACGAGCAGTACTTC.

This clonotype showed up just a few times. The chain employs TRBV19 and TRBJ1-5; weak D call: TRBD1 (6 bases). The germline gives CDR1 LNHDA, CDR2 SQIVND (reference sequence). V gave up 2 bases and J gave up 2 bases, with 7 bases separating them. CDR3 length equals 14 residues. CDR3: CASSIRTGNQPQHF. The CDR3 nucleotides are TGTGCCAGTAGTATAAGGACAGGCAATCAGCCCCAGCATTTT.

This clonotype was found many times. The chain has TRBV19 and TRBJ2-7, with D perhaps TRBD2 (7 bases). The V end was cut by 1 base, the J end by 3 bases, with 16 bases between. The CDR3 is made up of 16 amino acids. Germline values: CDR1 LNHDA, CDR2 SQIVND (reference sequence). The CDR3 loop is CASSIGSGLGGYEQYF. The CDR3, as DNA: TGTGCCAGTAGTATAGGGTCCGGACTAGGGGGCTACGAGCAGTACTTC.

This clonotype was seen at least ten times. This chain joins TRBV19 and TRBJ2-1; D gene uncertain. CDR3 length equals 12 residues. The germline gives CDR1 LNHDA, CDR2 SQIVND (reference sequence). Trimming stripped 3 bases from V and 6 bases from J, with 6 bases between. The CDR3: CASSITSNEQFF. CDR3 coding DNA: TGTGCCAGTAGTATTACCAGCAATGAGCAGTTCTTC.

This clonotype has only a few counts. The V call is TRBV9, the J call TRBJ2-5; 10 positions match TRBD2. Germline CDR1 and CDR2: SGDLS and YYNGEE. V trimming: 0 bases; J trimming: 5 bases; junction bases outside the gene matches: 4. The CDR3 loop spans 15 amino acids. The DNA of the CDR3 is TGTGCCAGCAGCGTAGAAGCGGGGGGGCCGGAGACCCAGTACTTC. It yields the protein CASSVEAGGPETQYF.

The genes are TRBV6-2 or TRBV6-3 and TRBJ2-7; 7 nucleotides agree with TRBD2. This CDR3 comprises 14 residues. CDR1 is MNHEY, CDR2 SVGEGT, per germline. Trimming took 7 bases from V and 0 from J; bases not matched to a gene: 6. CDR3 nucleotide sequence: TGTGCCAGCACCCCTCGCGGGGGCTCCTACGAGCAGTACTTC. Translation: CASTPRGGSYEQYF.

This clonotype appeared a few times. The chain uses TRBV20-1 and TRBJ1-2; a possible D gene is TRBD1 (6 bases). Germline V gene lookup returns CDR1 DFQATT and CDR2 SNEGSKA (reference sequence). Trimming pared 6 bases from V and 7 bases from J, leaving 27 bases between. The length of the CDR3 is 16 residues. CDR3: CSAREGGGRGGSGYTF. For the CDR3, the DNA is TGCAGTGCCCGGGAGGGGGGGGGGCGCGGGGGTTCTGGCTACACCTTC.

This clonotype was picked up one time. It may be a read error: a sequence one base away is much more abundant. The chain joins TRBV28 to TRBJ2-7; D may match TRBD1 or TRBD2 (5 bases each). The V end lost 6 bases, the J end lost 4 bases, and 31 bases lay between the germline ends. The CDR3 loop spans 19 amino acids. CDR1 and CDR2 (germline): MDHEN, SYDVKM. For the CDR3, the DNA is TGTGCCAGCAGCCCGAGGGGCAAGCCGCCAGACCCGCTAACATACGAGCAGTACTTC. Its translation is CASSPRGKPPDPLTYEQYF.

The rearrangement uses TRBV28 and TRBJ1-1, with no clear D. CDR1 and CDR2 (germline): MDHEN, SYDVKM. The ends were cut back, 1 base at V and 10 bases at J, with 13 bases in the middle. The CDR3 is 13 amino acids. CDR3 in amino acids: CASSLSRVERAFF. CDR3 DNA: TGTGCCAGCAGTTTATCACGGGTAGAAAGAGCTTTCTTT.

This clonotype has just a few counts. V usage is TRBV19 and J usage is TRBJ2-1; TRBD1 might be the D (6 bases). The CDR3 sequence is 13 residues long. The ends were cut back, 7 bases at V and 10 bases at J, with 17 bases in the middle. Germline CDR1 LNHDA, CDR2 SQIVND (reference sequence). The CDR3 coding sequence is TGTGCCAGTACACAGGGCGCAATGGGGGAGCAGTTCTTC. It encodes CASTQGAMGEQFF.

The table lists this clonotype with many counts. The chain couples TRBV11-1 to TRBJ2-7; the match to TRBD1 covers 10 bases. After removal of 5 bases from V and 8 bases from J, the junction contained 12 bases not matched to a gene. Germline V gene lookup returns CDR1 SGHAT and CDR2 FQDESV (reference sequence). The CDR3 sequence is 15 residues long. CDR3: CASSPTGTGESKQYF. CDR3 DNA: TGTGCCAGCAGCCCGACGGGGACAGGGGAATCTAAGCAGTACTTC.

There are many counts of this clonotype. The rearrangement links TRBV18 to TRBJ2-5, with D perhaps TRBD1 or TRBD2 (5 bases each). This CDR3 is built from 12 residues. Germline V gene lookup returns CDR1 KGHSH and CDR2 LQKENI. Trimming left V 8 bases short and J 7 bases short, with 14 bases between. This CDR3 reads CASEQVRGTQYF. CDR3 DNA: TGTGCCAGCGAACAGGTTCGGGGGACCCAGTACTTC.